The next 8 T cell receptor beta chains were all read from a single sample in a study of OX40 agonist ivuxolimab in advanced cancers. The table came from immunoSEQ multiplex PCR; TCRdb's copy has only in-frame clones and leaves some out. The sample contains 35,000 to 50,000 clones, about 89% of which appear only once. Material: CD4+ or CD8+ T cells sorted from blood, obtained in a trial of the OX40 agonist ivuxolimab. The receptors stem from an adult with an advanced solid tumor such as melanoma, head and neck, liver or kidney cancer.

The chain carries TRBV15 and TRBJ2-3; TRBD1 matches at 8 bases. Germline V gives CDR1 LNHNV, CDR2 YYDKDF (reference sequence). The CDR3 length is 17 residues. J gave up 0 bases and V 4 bases, and 9 bases lay outside the gene matches. The CDR3 sequence is CATSTEGTGDSTDTQYF. DNA of the CDR3: TGTGCCACCAGCACCGAAGGGACAGGAGATAGCACAGATACGCAGTATTTT. Full variable domain (remainder filled in from reference TRBV15 and TRBJ2-3): DAMVIQNPRYQVTQFGKPVTLSCSQTLNHNVMYWYQQKSSQAPKLLFHYYDKDFNNEADTPDNFQSRRPNTSFCFLDIRSPGLGDTAMYLCATSTEGTGDSTDTQYFGPGTRLTVL.

The chain couples TRBV4-2 to TRBJ1-1; D not resolved. V lost 1 base and J lost 7, with 19 bases in between. This CDR3 region has 16 residues. CDR1 is LGHNA and CDR2 is YNFKEQ in the germline V gene. The CDR3 DNA is TGTGCCAGCAGCCAAGGCGCCTTGACCCCTCTGAGTGAAGCTTTCTTT. This encodes CASSQGALTPLSEAFF.

CDR3 region: CASSQSMGNTEAFF. The CDR3, as DNA: TGTGCCAGCAGCCAGAGCATGGGGAACACTGAAGCTTTCTTT. The V and J genes are TRBV14 and TRBJ1-1; D not certain. Between the trimmed V and J ends, which lost 3 bases and 1 base, there was a span of 9 bases. The CDR3 totals 14 residues. Looked up from germline, CDR1 is SGHDN and CDR2 is FVKESK.

The chain recombines TRBV4-1 with TRBJ2-7; 8 bases are shared with TRBD1. V shed 4 bases and J 3 bases; nucleotides not matched to a gene: 11. The CDR3 sequence is 16 residues long. CDR1 MGHRA and CDR2 YSYEKL come from the germline V gene. The CDR3 spells CASSPRGAGGFYEQYF. CDR3 in DNA: TGCGCCAGCAGCCCCCGAGGGGCAGGGGGCTTCTACGAGCAGTACTTC.

As concerns this clone: At one boundary the junction diverges from the germline segment, which might be a read error. The J gene is TRBJ1-2, the V gene TRBV4-3, with D hard to call. CDR3 length: 18 amino acids. Germline CDR1 is LGHNA and CDR2 is YSLEER. DNA for the CDR3: TGCGCCAGCAGCCAAGATAGTGGAGTGATTTTCGGGCCGACCTCTTCTCGCTTC. Amino acid sequence: CASSQDSGVIFGPTSSRF.

The chain links TRBV9 to TRBJ2-3; D not resolved. Germline assignment: CDR1 SGDLS and CDR2 YYNGEE. This CDR3 spans 12 amino acids. The V end lost 4 bases, the J end lost 4 bases, and 7 bases lay between the germline ends. The CDR3 nucleotides read TGTGCCAGCAGCCCCTATCCAGATACGCAGTATTTT. Translated: CASSPYPDTQYF.

A few counts support this clone. The chain is built from TRBV6-5 and TRBJ1-1; D is unclear. The CDR3 has 14 residues. Germline values: CDR1 MNHEY, CDR2 SVGAGI. The ends were cut back, 7 bases at V and 3 bases at J, with 15 bases in the middle. CDR3 sequence reads: CASNHLGQDTEAFF. In nucleotides, the CDR3 is TGTGCCAGCAACCACTTGGGCCAGGACACTGAAGCTTTCTTT.

V usage is TRBV6-5 and J usage is TRBJ2-1; possibly TRBD1 or TRBD2 for D (6 bases each). The CDR3 spans 14 residues. Trimming took off 7 bases at V and 3 bases at J, with 13 bases between the two ends. CDR1 MNHEY and CDR2 SVGAGI come from the germline V gene. The CDR3 reads CASTPGANYNEQFF. CDR3 coding DNA: TGTGCCAGCACCCCGGGGGCGAACTACAATGAGCAGTTCTTC.